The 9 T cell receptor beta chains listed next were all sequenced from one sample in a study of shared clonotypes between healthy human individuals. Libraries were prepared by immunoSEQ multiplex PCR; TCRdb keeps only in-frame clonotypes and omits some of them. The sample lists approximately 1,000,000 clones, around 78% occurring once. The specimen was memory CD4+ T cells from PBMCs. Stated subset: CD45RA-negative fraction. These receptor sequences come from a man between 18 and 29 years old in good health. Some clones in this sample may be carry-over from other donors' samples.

The CDR3, as DNA: TGTGCCAGCAGCCCCGACTTAGGGATTGGCACAGATACGCAGTATTTT. Encoded protein: CASSPDLGIGTDTQYF. This rearrangement joins TRBV28 to TRBJ2-3; D not resolved. This CDR3 is built from 16 residues. CDR1 and CDR2 from the germline V gene are MDHEN and SYDVKM. V was cut by 6 bases and J by 1 base, with 17 bases left in between.

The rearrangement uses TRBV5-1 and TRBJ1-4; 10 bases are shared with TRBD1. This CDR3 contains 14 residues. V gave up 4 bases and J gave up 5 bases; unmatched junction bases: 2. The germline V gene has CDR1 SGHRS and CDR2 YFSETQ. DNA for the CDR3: TGCGCCAGCAGCGTGGACAGGGGGAATGAAAAACTGTTTTTT. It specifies CASSVDRGNEKLFF.

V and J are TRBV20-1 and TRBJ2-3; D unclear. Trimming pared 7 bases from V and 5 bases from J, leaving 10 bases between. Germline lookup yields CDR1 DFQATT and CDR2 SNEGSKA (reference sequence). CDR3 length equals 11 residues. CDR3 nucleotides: TGCAGTGTAGAGTCTGGAGATACGCAGTATTTT. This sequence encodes CSVESGDTQYF.

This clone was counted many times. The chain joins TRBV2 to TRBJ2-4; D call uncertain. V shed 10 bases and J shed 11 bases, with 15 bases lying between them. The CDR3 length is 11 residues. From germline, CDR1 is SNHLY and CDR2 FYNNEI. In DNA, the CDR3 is TGTGCCACCACCCTACTGGCTTTTCAGTACTTC. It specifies CATTLLAFQYF.

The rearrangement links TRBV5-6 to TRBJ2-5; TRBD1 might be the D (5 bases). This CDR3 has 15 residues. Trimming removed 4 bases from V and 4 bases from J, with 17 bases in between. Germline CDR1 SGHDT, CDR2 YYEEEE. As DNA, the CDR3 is TGTGCCAGCAGCATACTCGGGCCAGGGTCAGAGACCCAGTACTTC. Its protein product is CASSILGPGSETQYF.

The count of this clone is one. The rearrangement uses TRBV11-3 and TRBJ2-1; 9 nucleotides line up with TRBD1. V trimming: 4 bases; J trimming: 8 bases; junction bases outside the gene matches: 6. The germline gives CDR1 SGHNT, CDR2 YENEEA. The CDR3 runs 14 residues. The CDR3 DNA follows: TGTGCCAGCAGCTCCGGACAGGGGAGGGATGAGCAGTTCTTC. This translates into CASSSGQGRDEQFF.

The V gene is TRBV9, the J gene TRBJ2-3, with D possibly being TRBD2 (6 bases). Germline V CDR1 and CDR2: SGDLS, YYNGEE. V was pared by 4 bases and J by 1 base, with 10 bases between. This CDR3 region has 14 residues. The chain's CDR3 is CASSWGTGTDTQYF. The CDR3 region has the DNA TGTGCCAGCAGCTGGGGGACTGGCACAGATACGCAGTATTTT.

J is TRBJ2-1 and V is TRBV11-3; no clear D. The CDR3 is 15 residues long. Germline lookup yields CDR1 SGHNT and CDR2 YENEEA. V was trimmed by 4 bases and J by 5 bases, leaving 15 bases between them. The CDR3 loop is CASSSRTTPHNEQFF. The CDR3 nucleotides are TGTGCCAGCAGCTCGCGGACCACCCCCCACAATGAGCAGTTCTTC.

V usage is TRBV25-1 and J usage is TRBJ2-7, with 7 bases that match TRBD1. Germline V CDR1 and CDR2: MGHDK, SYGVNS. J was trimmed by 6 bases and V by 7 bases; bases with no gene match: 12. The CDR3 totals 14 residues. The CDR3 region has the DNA TGTGCCAGCACCAAAAGCCGGACAGGCACCGAGCAGTACTTC. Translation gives CASTKSRTGTEQYF.